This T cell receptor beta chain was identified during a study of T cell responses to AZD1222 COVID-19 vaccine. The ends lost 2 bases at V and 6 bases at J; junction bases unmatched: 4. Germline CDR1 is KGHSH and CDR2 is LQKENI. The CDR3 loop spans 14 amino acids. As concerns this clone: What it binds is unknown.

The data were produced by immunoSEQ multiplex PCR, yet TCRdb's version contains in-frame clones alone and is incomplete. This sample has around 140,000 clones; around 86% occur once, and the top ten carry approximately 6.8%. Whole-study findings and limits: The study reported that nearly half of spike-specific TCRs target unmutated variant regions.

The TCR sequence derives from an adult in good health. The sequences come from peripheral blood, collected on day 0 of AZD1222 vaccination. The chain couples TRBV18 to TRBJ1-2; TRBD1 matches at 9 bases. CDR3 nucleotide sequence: TGTGCCAGCTCACCAGGGACAGGGAGGGATGGCTACACCTTC. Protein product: CASSPGTGRDGYTF.